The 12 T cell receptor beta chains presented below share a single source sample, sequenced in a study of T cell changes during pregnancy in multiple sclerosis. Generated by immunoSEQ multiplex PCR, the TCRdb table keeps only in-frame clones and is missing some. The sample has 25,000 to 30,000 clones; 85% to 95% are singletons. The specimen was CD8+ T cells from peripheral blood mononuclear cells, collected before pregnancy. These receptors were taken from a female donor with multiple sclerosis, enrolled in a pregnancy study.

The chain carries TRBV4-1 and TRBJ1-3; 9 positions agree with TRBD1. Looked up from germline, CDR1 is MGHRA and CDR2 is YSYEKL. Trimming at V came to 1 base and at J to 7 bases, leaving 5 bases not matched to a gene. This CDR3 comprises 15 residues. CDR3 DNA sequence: TGCGCCAGCAGCCAAGGAAGGGACAGGGCGAACACCATATATTTT. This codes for CASSQGRDRANTIYF.

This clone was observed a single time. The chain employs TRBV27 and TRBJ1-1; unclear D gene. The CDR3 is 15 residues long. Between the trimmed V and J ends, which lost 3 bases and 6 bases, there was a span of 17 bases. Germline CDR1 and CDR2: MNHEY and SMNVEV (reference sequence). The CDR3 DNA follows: TGTGCCAGCAGTTTCACCCGGGGAAGGAAGGCTGAAGCTTTCTTT. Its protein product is CASSFTRGRKAEAFF.

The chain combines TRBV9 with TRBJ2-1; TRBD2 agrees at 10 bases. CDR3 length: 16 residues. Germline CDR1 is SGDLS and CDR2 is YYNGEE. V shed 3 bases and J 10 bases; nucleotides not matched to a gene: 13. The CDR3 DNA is TGTGCCAGCAGCGCGGGGGATCTAGCGGGAGAAGGGGAGCAGTTCTTC. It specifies CASSAGDLAGEGEQFF.

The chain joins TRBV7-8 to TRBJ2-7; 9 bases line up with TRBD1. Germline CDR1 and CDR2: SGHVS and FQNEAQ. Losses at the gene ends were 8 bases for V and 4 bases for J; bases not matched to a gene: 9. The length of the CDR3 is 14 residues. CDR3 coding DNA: TGTGCCAGCGCGCCGGGACAGGGACCGTACGAGCAGTACTTC. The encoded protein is CASAPGQGPYEQYF.

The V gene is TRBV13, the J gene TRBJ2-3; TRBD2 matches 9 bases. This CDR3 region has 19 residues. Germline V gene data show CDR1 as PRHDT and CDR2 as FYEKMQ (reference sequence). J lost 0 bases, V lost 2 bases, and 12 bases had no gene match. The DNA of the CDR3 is TGTGCCAGCAGCTTAAGCCTAGCGGGGTTACAAACTAGCACAGATACGCAGTATTTT. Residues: CASSLSLAGLQTSTDTQYF.

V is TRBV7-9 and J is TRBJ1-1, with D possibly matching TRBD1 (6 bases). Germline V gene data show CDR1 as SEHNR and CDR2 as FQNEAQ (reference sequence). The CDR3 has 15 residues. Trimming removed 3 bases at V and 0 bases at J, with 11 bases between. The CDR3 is CASSFGTRLNTEAFF. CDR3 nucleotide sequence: TGTGCCAGCAGCTTCGGGACACGGTTGAACACTGAAGCTTTCTTT. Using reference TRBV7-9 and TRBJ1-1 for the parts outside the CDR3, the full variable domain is DTGVSQNPRHKITKRGQNVTFRCDPISEHNRLYWYRQTLGQGPEFLTYFQNEAQLEKSRLLSDRFSAERPKGSFSTLEIQRTEQGDSAMYLCASSFGTRLNTEAFFGQGTRLTVV.

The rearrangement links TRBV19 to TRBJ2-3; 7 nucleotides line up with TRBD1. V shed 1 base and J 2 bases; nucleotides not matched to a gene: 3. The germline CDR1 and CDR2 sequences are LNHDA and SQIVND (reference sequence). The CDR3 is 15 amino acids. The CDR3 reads CASSIGQGYTDTQYF. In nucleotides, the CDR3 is TGTGCCAGTAGTATAGGACAGGGATACACAGATACGCAGTATTTT.

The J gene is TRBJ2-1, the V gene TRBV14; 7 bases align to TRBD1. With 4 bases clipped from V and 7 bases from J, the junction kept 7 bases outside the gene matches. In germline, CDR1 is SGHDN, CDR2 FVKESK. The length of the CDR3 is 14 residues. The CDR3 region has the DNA TGTGCCAGCAGCCCAATACAGGGGTCGAATGAGCAGTTCTTC. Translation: CASSPIQGSNEQFF. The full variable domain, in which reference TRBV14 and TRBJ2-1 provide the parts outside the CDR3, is EAGVTQFPSHSVIEKGQTVTLRCDPISGHDNLYWYRRVMGKEIKFLLHFVKESKQDESGMPNNRFLAERTGGTYSTLKVQPAELEDSGVYFCASSPIQGSNEQFFGPGTRLTVL.

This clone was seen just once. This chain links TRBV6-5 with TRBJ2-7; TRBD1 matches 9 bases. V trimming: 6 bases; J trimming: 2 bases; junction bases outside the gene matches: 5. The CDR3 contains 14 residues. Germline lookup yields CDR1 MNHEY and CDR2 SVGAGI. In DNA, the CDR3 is TGTGCCAGCAGACGCCGGGACAGGGCCTACGAGCAGTACTTC. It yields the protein CASRRRDRAYEQYF.

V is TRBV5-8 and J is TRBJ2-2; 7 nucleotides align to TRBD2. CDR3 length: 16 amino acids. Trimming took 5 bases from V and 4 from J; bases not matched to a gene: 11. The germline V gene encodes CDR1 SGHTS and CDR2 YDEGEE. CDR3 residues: CASSSSAGAVTGELFF. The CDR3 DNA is TGTGCCAGCAGTTCGAGCGCGGGAGCGGTCACCGGGGAGCTGTTTTTT.

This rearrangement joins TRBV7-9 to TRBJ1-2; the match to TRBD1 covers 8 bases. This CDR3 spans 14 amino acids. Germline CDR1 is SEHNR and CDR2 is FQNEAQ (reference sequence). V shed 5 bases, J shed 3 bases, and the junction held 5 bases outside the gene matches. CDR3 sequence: CASSRRGQDYGYTF. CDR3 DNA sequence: TGTGCCAGCAGCCGCAGGGGGCAGGACTATGGCTACACCTTC.

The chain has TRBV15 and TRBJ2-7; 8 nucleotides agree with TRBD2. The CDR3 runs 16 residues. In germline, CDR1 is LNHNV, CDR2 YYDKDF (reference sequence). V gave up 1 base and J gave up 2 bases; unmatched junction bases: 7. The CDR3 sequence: CATSRGGSGEPYEQYF. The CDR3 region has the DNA TGTGCCACCAGCAGAGGTGGTAGCGGGGAGCCCTACGAGCAGTACTTC.